Following are 3 T cell receptor beta chains from one sample sequenced in a study of T cell responses to AZD1222 COVID-19 vaccine. The table came from immunoSEQ multiplex PCR; TCRdb's copy has only in-frame clones and leaves some out. The sample lists 170,000 or so clones, around nine tenths occurring once. Sequencing used peripheral blood, obtained on day 0 of AZD1222 vaccination. Receptors were obtained from an adult in good health.

The rearrangement joins TRBV7-9 to TRBJ1-5; the match to TRBD1 covers 9 bases. V lost 5 bases to trimming and J lost 2 bases; unmatched junction nucleotides: 16. Germline loops: CDR1 SEHNR, CDR2 FQNEAQ (reference sequence). This CDR3 comprises 19 residues. The DNA of the CDR3 is TGTGCCAGCAGCCCCGAACTCGACAGGGGGGGATACGGCAATCAGCCCCAGCATTTT. Encoded protein: CASSPELDRGGYGNQPQHF.

The chain uses TRBV14 and TRBJ1-4; D call uncertain. Germline CDR1 is SGHDN and CDR2 is FVKESK. The V end was cut by 5 bases, the J end by 4 bases, with 14 bases between. The CDR3 contains 15 residues. The CDR3 region has the DNA TGTGCCAGCAGCGGGCTCCGGGGAAGTAATGAAAAACTGTTTTTT. It encodes CASSGLRGSNEKLFF.

In this sample, this clone turned up a few times. This chain uses TRBV7-2 with TRBJ1-2; D unresolved. V lost 0 bases and J lost 14, with 19 bases in between. Germline CDR1 SGHTA, CDR2 FQGNSA. The CDR3 loop spans 14 amino acids. CDR3 nucleotides: TGTGCCAGCAGCTTAGCTGTGGGCTCGGTCGTACGGACCTTC. Translated: CASSLAVGSVVRTF.